This TCR beta chain was recorded in a study of CD8+CD57+ T cells in acquired aplastic anemia (dated 2018 in TCRdb). The study in broad terms: A mean of about 3 ug of DNA, ranging from about 0.2 to 27.4 ug, was extracted from sorted CD4+ and CD8+ cells. Mean read counts for healthy donor samples were around 10 million for CD4+ cells and around 11 million for CD8+ cells. Paper-wide results and their limitations: Roughly 29 CD8+ CDR3 sequences were found to be shared between patients and controls, but these sequences appeared to be highly expressed in patients and within the immunodominant clones of the patients. Patients and healthy controls showed no significant difference in CD8+ Simpson's diversity (P=0.060).

Of note for this clonotype: The antigen this receptor binds is unknown. The record has no base qualities; no much larger clone is one base away.

In the study, sorted CD4+ and CD8+ blood T cells from patients with severe aplastic anemia and from healthy subjects underwent deep sequencing of TCR repertoires. Ficoll-Paque density gradient centrifugation was used to isolate peripheral blood mononuclear cells. CD4+ and CD8+ T cells were sorted by FACS or magnetic beads before DNA extraction. The CDR3, from cysteine to phenylalanine, totals 13 residues. The retained sequence is limited to the CDR3, 39 bases, with the frame set at the first base. The trim is 0 bases for V and 2 bases for J, with a gap of 5 bases between the germline ends. Taken from the germline V gene, the CDR1 and CDR2 loops are SGHDT and YYEEEE. Genomic DNA served as template for TCR beta VDJ combination and CDR3 sequence profiling. An Illumina HiSeq 2000 was the platform used for TCR repertoire sequencing. The paper's processing steps were these. TRBV/TRBJ rearrangement plots, CDR3 size and DJ length profiles, and Simpson's diversity index were used to assess repertoires. The most abundant DNA sequence in the deep sequencing data was defined as the immunodominant clone. CDR3 amino acid sequences were checked for sharing between subjects and were compared against published repertoires and the VDJdb database. The public reads were quality trimmed at Q25 with fastp and then assembled into clones with MiXCR by TCRdb, keeping productive beta chains. Rows matching on CDR3 protein sequence are summarized as one entry with the most common DNA and genes. V and J calls and clone size were set by TCRdb, not the authors. This sample is represented by roughly 80,000 distinct CDR3 sequences; approximately 45% of them were singletons. Clones ranked in the top ten supply around 63% of the sample.

The rearrangement combines TRBV5-6 with TRBJ1-2; confidence is insufficient to name the D gene. The TCR sequence derives from a human donor in good health, serving as a control. Input material: sorted CD4+, CD8+, or CD8+CD57+ T cells (not recorded which) from PBMCs. The CDR3 region: CASSLDQNYGYTF. The DNA sequence is TGTGCCAGCAGCTTGGATCAAAACTATGGCTACACCTTC.